The rows below give T cell receptor beta chains drawn from one sample of a study of CD8 T cells in ankylosing spondylitis. From the 5' RACE reads, TCRdb called clonotypes with MiXCR, one entry per CDR3 protein. Here the sample spans about 440,000 distinct CDR3 sequences, about a sixth being singletons. The sequencing input was blood, either unsorted or a sorted T cell fraction (not recorded which). The source of these receptors is a male donor with ankylosing spondylitis. Each CDR3 is given with its conserved first and last residue. Fields, in order: CDR3 protein, CDR3 DNA, V gene, J gene, clone size, D gene. A D gene is named only where the DNA matches it firmly. The size field is filled for only some rows; it gives once, few, many or a size class.

cdr3_aa: CSASGGDTNTGELFF; cdr3_nt: TGCAGTGCTAGCGGGGGGGACACGAACACCGGGGAGCTGTTTTTT; v_call: TRBV20-1; j_call: TRBJ2-2; clone_size: many; d_call: TRBD2
cdr3_aa: CASSSMSGGAHNEQFF; cdr3_nt: TGTGCCAGCAGTTCAATGTCGGGGGGGGCCCACAATGAGCAGTTCTTC; v_call: TRBV6-5; j_call: TRBJ2-1; clone_size: few; d_call: TRBD2
cdr3_aa: CATRDSFTDTQYF; cdr3_nt: TGTGCCACCAGGGACAGTTTCACAGATACGCAGTATTTT; v_call: TRBV24-1; j_call: TRBJ2-3; clone_size: many; d_call: -
cdr3_aa: CASSNLAGVYEQYF; cdr3_nt: TGTGCCAGCAGCAATCTAGCGGGGGTTTACGAGCAGTACTTC; v_call: TRBV5-8; j_call: TRBJ2-7; clone_size: medium-sized; d_call: TRBD2
cdr3_aa: CASSLEFRQGTVGNTEAFF; cdr3_nt: TGCGCCAGCAGCCTCGAATTCCGACAGGGGACGGTGGGGAACACTGAAGCTTTCTTT; v_call: TRBV5-1; j_call: TRBJ1-1; clone_size: few; d_call: TRBD1
cdr3_aa: CSARRWDRGITDTQYF; cdr3_nt: TGCAGTGCCCGCCGGTGGGACAGGGGAATCACAGATACGCAGTATTTT; v_call: TRBV20-1; j_call: TRBJ2-3; clone_size: few; d_call: TRBD1
cdr3_aa: CASSVEGGGYNEQFF; cdr3_nt: TGTGCCAGCAGCGTAGAGGGGGGAGGTTACAATGAGCAGTTCTTC; v_call: TRBV9; j_call: TRBJ2-1; clone_size: -; d_call: -
cdr3_aa: CASSGRQYNEQFF; cdr3_nt: TGTGCCAGCAGTGGCCGACAGTACAATGAGCAGTTCTTC; v_call: TRBV2; j_call: TRBJ2-1; clone_size: few; d_call: -
cdr3_aa: CAISGGGYRYNEQFF; cdr3_nt: TGTGCCATCAGCGGTGGAGGCTACCGATACAATGAGCAGTTCTTC; v_call: TRBV10-3; j_call: TRBJ2-1; clone_size: many; d_call: -
cdr3_aa: CSARTSAKNIQYF; cdr3_nt: TGCAGTGCTAGAACTAGCGCCAAAAACATTCAGTACTTC; v_call: TRBV20-1; j_call: TRBJ2-4; clone_size: few; d_call: -
cdr3_aa: CASSLERATSYEQYF; cdr3_nt: TGTGCCAGCAGCTTAGAAAGGGCCACCTCCTACGAGCAGTACTTC; v_call: TRBV7-8; j_call: TRBJ2-7; clone_size: few; d_call: -
cdr3_aa: CASRPGLMETQYF; cdr3_nt: TGTGCCAGCCGTCCGGGATTGATGGAGACCCAGTACTTC; v_call: TRBV6-6; j_call: TRBJ2-5; clone_size: -; d_call: -
cdr3_aa: CASSEAANYGYTF; cdr3_nt: TGTGCCAGCAGTGAAGCTGCAAACTATGGCTACACCTTC; v_call: TRBV2; j_call: TRBJ1-2; clone_size: -; d_call: -
cdr3_aa: CSATTGGGNVDEQFF; cdr3_nt: TGCAGTGCTACCACGGGAGGGGGGAACGTGGATGAGCAGTTCTTC; v_call: TRBV20-1; j_call: TRBJ2-1; clone_size: few; d_call: TRBD2
cdr3_aa: CASRYGYVGINEQYF; cdr3_nt: TGTGCCAGCAGATACGGGTACGTCGGCATCAACGAGCAGTACTTC; v_call: TRBV6-7; j_call: TRBJ2-7; clone_size: few; d_call: -
cdr3_aa: CSVGTGGVGTEAFF; cdr3_nt: TGCAGCGTTGGGACAGGGGGCGTGGGCACTGAAGCTTTCTTT; v_call: TRBV29-1; j_call: TRBJ1-1; clone_size: few; d_call: TRBD1
cdr3_aa: CATTVSSYNSPLHF; cdr3_nt: TGTGCCACGACAGTTAGCTCCTATAATTCACCCCTCCACTTT; v_call: TRBV13; j_call: TRBJ1-6; clone_size: -; d_call: -
cdr3_aa: CASSPRYAGQGTDQPQHF; cdr3_nt: TGTGCCAGCTCACCACGCTACGCAGGACAGGGGACCGATCAGCCCCAGCATTTT; v_call: TRBV18; j_call: TRBJ1-5; clone_size: few; d_call: TRBD1
cdr3_aa: CASSPGSMNTEAFF; cdr3_nt: TGTGCCAGCAGTCCAGGGAGCATGAACACTGAAGCTTTCTTT; v_call: TRBV6-1; j_call: TRBJ1-1; clone_size: few; d_call: -
cdr3_aa: CASSLSGRDYEQYF; cdr3_nt: TGTGCCAGCTCCCTTAGCGGGAGGGACTACGAGCAGTACTTC; v_call: TRBV28; j_call: TRBJ2-7; clone_size: -; d_call: TRBD2
cdr3_aa: CASSLLANEQFF; cdr3_nt: TGTGCCAGCAGCCTCCTAGCCAATGAGCAGTTCTTC; v_call: TRBV3-1; j_call: TRBJ2-1; clone_size: few; d_call: -
cdr3_aa: CSVLTGAGANVLTF; cdr3_nt: TGCAGCGTTTTGACAGGGGCCGGGGCCAACGTCCTGACTTTC; v_call: TRBV29-1; j_call: TRBJ2-6; clone_size: many; d_call: TRBD1
cdr3_aa: CASSSDSSSYNEQFF; cdr3_nt: TGTGCCAGCAGTTCGGACAGCAGCTCCTACAATGAGCAGTTCTTC; v_call: TRBV7-2; j_call: TRBJ2-1; clone_size: -; d_call: -
cdr3_aa: CASSPGVPGGDTQYF; cdr3_nt: TGTGCCAGCAGTCCAGGGGTCCCGGGTGGAGATACGCAGTATTTT; v_call: TRBV6-1; j_call: TRBJ2-3; clone_size: -; d_call: -
cdr3_aa: CASSRLTSGANVLTF; cdr3_nt: TGTGCCAGCAGCCGACTTACCTCTGGGGCCAACGTCCTGACTTTC; v_call: TRBV3-1; j_call: TRBJ2-6; clone_size: few; d_call: -
cdr3_aa: CSARESSGADTQYF; cdr3_nt: TGCAGTGCTAGAGAGTCTAGTGGGGCAGATACGCAGTATTTT; v_call: TRBV20-1; j_call: TRBJ2-3; clone_size: -; d_call: -
cdr3_aa: CSVETGGYGYTF; cdr3_nt: TGCAGCGTTGAGACAGGGGGCTATGGCTACACCTTC; v_call: TRBV29-1; j_call: TRBJ1-2; clone_size: -; d_call: TRBD1
cdr3_aa: CAWSVGRHTGELFF; cdr3_nt: TGTGCCTGGAGTGTTGGCAGGCACACCGGGGAGCTGTTTTTT; v_call: TRBV30; j_call: TRBJ2-2; clone_size: -; d_call: -
cdr3_aa: CSARSGALNEQFF; cdr3_nt: TGCAGTGCTAGATCCGGGGCCCTCAATGAGCAGTTCTTC; v_call: TRBV20-1; j_call: TRBJ2-1; clone_size: many; d_call: -
cdr3_aa: CASSRGQGSSGANVLTF; cdr3_nt: TGTGCCAGCAGCCGGGGACAGGGAAGCTCTGGGGCCAACGTCCTGACTTTC; v_call: TRBV12-3/TRBV12-4; j_call: TRBJ2-6; clone_size: many; d_call: TRBD1
cdr3_aa: CSARGGTGPIQYF; cdr3_nt: TGCAGTGCTAGGGGAGGAACGGGGCCTATTCAGTACTTC; v_call: TRBV20-1; j_call: TRBJ2-4; clone_size: few; d_call: -
cdr3_aa: CASSQGISSYEQYF; cdr3_nt: TGCGCCAGCAGCCAAGGAATTAGCAGCTACGAGCAGTACTTC; v_call: TRBV4-3; j_call: TRBJ2-7; clone_size: few; d_call: -
cdr3_aa: CASSLEAGNTDTQYF; cdr3_nt: TGCGCCAGCAGCTTGGAGGCGGGAAACACAGATACGCAGTATTTT; v_call: TRBV5-1; j_call: TRBJ2-3; clone_size: few; d_call: -
cdr3_aa: CASSQDQGPGVSGYNEQFF; cdr3_nt: TGCGCCAGCAGCCAAGATCAGGGCCCGGGGGTTAGCGGATACAATGAGCAGTTCTTC; v_call: TRBV4-3; j_call: TRBJ2-1; clone_size: -; d_call: -
cdr3_aa: CASSQTSGNQETQYF; cdr3_nt: TGTGCCAGCAGCCAAACTAGCGGAAATCAAGAGACCCAGTACTTC; v_call: TRBV3-1; j_call: TRBJ2-5; clone_size: -; d_call: TRBD2
cdr3_aa: CASSQKGQGLHTEAFF; cdr3_nt: TGTGCCAGCAGCCAAAAAGGACAGGGGTTACACACTGAAGCTTTCTTT; v_call: TRBV3-1; j_call: TRBJ1-1; clone_size: few; d_call: TRBD1
cdr3_aa: CASSFGTSGFSTDTQYF; cdr3_nt: TGTGCCAGCAGCTTTGGGACTAGCGGGTTTAGCACAGATACGCAGTATTTT; v_call: TRBV7-8; j_call: TRBJ2-3; clone_size: -; d_call: TRBD2
cdr3_aa: CASSQGYGVNTEAFF; cdr3_nt: TGTGCCAGCAGCCAAGGGTACGGAGTGAACACTGAAGCTTTCTTT; v_call: TRBV3-1; j_call: TRBJ1-1; clone_size: -; d_call: -
cdr3_aa: CASSLDRGRALNEQFF; cdr3_nt: TGTGCCAGCAGCTTAGATCGCGGGAGGGCCTTAAATGAGCAGTTCTTC; v_call: TRBV7-6; j_call: TRBJ2-1; clone_size: -; d_call: TRBD2
cdr3_aa: CASSFQGRSYEQYF; cdr3_nt: TGTGCCAGCAGCTTTCAAGGGAGGTCCTACGAGCAGTACTTC; v_call: TRBV7-2; j_call: TRBJ2-7; clone_size: few; d_call: -
cdr3_aa: CSAVRDRAYEQYF; cdr3_nt: TGCAGTGCTGTCCGGGACAGAGCCTACGAGCAGTACTTC; v_call: TRBV20-1; j_call: TRBJ2-7; clone_size: few; d_call: TRBD1
cdr3_aa: CASRPARGGDTEAFF; cdr3_nt: TGCGCCAGCAGACCTGCCAGGGGGGGGGACACTGAAGCTTTCTTT; v_call: TRBV5-1; j_call: TRBJ1-1; clone_size: few; d_call: TRBD1
cdr3_aa: CASSLAGGRNEQFF; cdr3_nt: TGTGCCAGCAGCTTAGCGGGAGGTAGGAATGAGCAGTTCTTC; v_call: TRBV11-2; j_call: TRBJ2-1; clone_size: -; d_call: TRBD2
cdr3_aa: CASTLRQGASEKLFF; cdr3_nt: TGTGCCAGCACCCTACGACAGGGGGCTAGCGAAAAACTGTTTTTT; v_call: TRBV28; j_call: TRBJ1-4; clone_size: -; d_call: TRBD1
cdr3_aa: CASSAGTDNYEQYF; cdr3_nt: TGTGCCAGCAGTGCCGGGACAGATAACTACGAGCAGTACTTC; v_call: TRBV28; j_call: TRBJ2-7; clone_size: -; d_call: TRBD1
cdr3_aa: CAISGLDTPGDEQYF; cdr3_nt: TGTGCCATCAGTGGCTTGGACACTCCTGGGGACGAGCAGTACTTC; v_call: TRBV10-3; j_call: TRBJ2-7; clone_size: -; d_call: -
cdr3_aa: CASSLDTGSGANVLTF; cdr3_nt: TGTGCCAGCAGCTTAGACACGGGGTCTGGGGCCAACGTCCTGACTTTC; v_call: TRBV7-3; j_call: TRBJ2-6; clone_size: few; d_call: -
cdr3_aa: CASTGTGSPQETQYF; cdr3_nt: TGTGCCAGCACCGGGACAGGGTCCCCCCAAGAGACCCAGTACTTC; v_call: TRBV2; j_call: TRBJ2-5; clone_size: once; d_call: TRBD1
cdr3_aa: CASSRTTTGTGDNSPLHF; cdr3_nt: TGCGCCAGCAGCAGAACTACAACCGGGACAGGGGATAATTCACCCCTCCACTTT; v_call: TRBV5-1; j_call: TRBJ1-6; clone_size: -; d_call: TRBD1
cdr3_aa: CASSGRDSYEQYF; cdr3_nt: TGCGCCAGCAGCGGGCGGGACTCCTACGAGCAGTACTTC; v_call: TRBV5-1; j_call: TRBJ2-7; clone_size: many; d_call: -
cdr3_aa: CSARAWEGGSLDEQFF; cdr3_nt: TGCAGTGCTAGGGCCTGGGAGGGCGGGAGTTTGGATGAGCAGTTCTTC; v_call: TRBV20-1; j_call: TRBJ2-1; clone_size: -; d_call: TRBD2
cdr3_aa: CASSSLPLPGKETQYF; cdr3_nt: TGTGCCAGCAGTTCGCTGCCCCTCCCGGGAAAAGAGACCCAGTACTTC; v_call: TRBV6-5; j_call: TRBJ2-5; clone_size: -; d_call: -
cdr3_aa: CSACLTGGCYEQYF; cdr3_nt: TGCAGTGCCTGTCTCACAGGGGGCTGCTACGAGCAGTACTTC; v_call: TRBV20-1; j_call: TRBJ2-7; clone_size: -; d_call: TRBD1
cdr3_aa: CASSQQGQNLYEQYF; cdr3_nt: TGTGCCAGCAGCCAACAGGGACAGAACCTCTACGAGCAGTACTTC; v_call: TRBV4-2; j_call: TRBJ2-7; clone_size: many; d_call: TRBD1
cdr3_aa: CASSEGTSGNTGELFF; cdr3_nt: TGTGCCAGCAGCGAAGGGACTAGCGGGAACACCGGGGAGCTGTTTTTT; v_call: TRBV7-8; j_call: TRBJ2-2; clone_size: few; d_call: TRBD2